This T cell receptor (beta chain) originates from a study of cytomegalovirus exposure and HLA in healthy donors. Whole-study results and caveats: A later analysis reportedly found that, within productive TCRs, an Asian-associated ancestry cluster had fewer N-insertions than the mean observed across the roughly 670 donors. Cytomegalovirus status, reportedly, was diagnosed with high specificity and sensitivity by the classifier. The authors later found HLA-associated TCR beta chains more clonally expanded than equally common others.

A multiplex PCR was run with 60 Vbeta primers and 13 Jbeta primers. The repertoire was sequenced with immunoSEQ multiplex PCR; TCRdb's copy has only in-frame clones and lacks some. The sample records about 160,000 clones, roughly 85% being singletons. As to this clone: What it binds is not known.

All donors participated as healthy donors of bone marrow. Germline V gene data show CDR1 as SGHVS and CDR2 as FQNEAQ. This CDR3 is 16 amino acids long. V lost 5 bases and J 2 bases, leaving 17 bases between the germline ends. The V and J genes are TRBV7-8 and TRBJ2-3, with a possible D match to TRBD2 (6 bases). The sequence derives from a man in his forties in good health and CMV-seronegative. Sequenced: PBMCs. The CDR3 loop reads CASSAIGTPYTDTQYF. CDR3 nucleotides: TGTGCCAGCAGCGCGATCGGGACTCCTTACACAGATACGCAGTATTTT. The full variable domain, rest sourced from reference TRBV7-8 and TRBJ2-3, is GAGVSQSPRYKVAKRGQDVALRCDPISGHVSLFWYQQALGQGPEFLTYFQNEAQLDKSGLPSDRFFAERPEGSVSTLKIQRTQQEDSAVYLCASSAIGTPYTDTQYFGPGTRLTVL.